Listed below are T cell receptor beta chains from one sample, sequenced in a study of shared clonotypes between healthy human individuals. Profiling relied on immunoSEQ multiplex PCR, and the TCRdb table lists in-frame clones only, not all of them. The table records under 2.5 million clones, roughly 90% of them present only once. Sequenced material: naive CD4+ T cells from PBMCs. These receptor sequences come from a man younger than 35 in good health. Some clones in this sample may be carry-over from other donors' samples. Both conserved end residues are part of each CDR3. A D gene is named only where the DNA matches it firmly. The size entry is marked missing in some rows and otherwise reads once, few, many or a size class.

v_call,clone_size,d_call,j_call,cdr3_nt,cdr3_aa
TRBV4-2,.,.,TRBJ2-7,TGTGCCAGCAGCCACCCCCCCCTAGGTTCCCTGGCCGAGCAGTACTTC,CASSHPPLGSLAEQYF
TRBV10-3,.,TRBD2,TRBJ2-2,TGTGCCATCAGCCCTACTAGCGGGAGAGGCACCGGGGAGCTGTTTTTT,CAISPTSGRGTGELFF
TRBV6-6,.,TRBD2,TRBJ2-7,TGTGCCAGCAGTTACTCGGGTAGCGGGAGAACCTACGAGCAGTACTTC,CASSYSGSGRTYEQYF
TRBV18,once,.,TRBJ1-2,TGTGCCAGCTCACCACCTCCCGGCGACGTATTTTTCGCCTTC,CASSPPPGDVFFAF
TRBV11-2,.,.,TRBJ1-2,TGTGCCAGCAGCGAAGGAAACTATGGCTACACCTTC,CASSEGNYGYTF
TRBV5-4,.,.,TRBJ2-4,TGTGCCAGCAGCGGCCGGGACTTGGCCAAAAACATTCAGTACTTC,CASSGRDLAKNIQYF
TRBV6-5,.,TRBD2,TRBJ2-7,TGTGCCAGCAGTTTCAGTCGGGAGGGTGGCTCCTACGAGCAGTACTTC,CASSFSREGGSYEQYF
TRBV5-1,once,.,TRBJ1-2,TGCGCCAGCAGCTTGATACCAGGGCGGGACTATGGCTACACCTTC,CASSLIPGRDYGYTF
TRBV19,.,TRBD2,TRBJ2-5,TGTGCCAGTAGTTTTGGGGGACTAGCGGCCCAAGAGACCCAGTACTTC,CASSFGGLAAQETQYF
TRBV18,.,TRBD1,TRBJ1-2,TGTGCCAGCTCACCGGGGGACAGGGGGAGTGGCTACACCTTC,CASSPGDRGSGYTF
TRBV6-1,.,TRBD1,TRBJ1-2,TGTGCCAGCAGCCGAACCGGACAGGGAAGTCTTGGCTACACCTTC,CASSRTGQGSLGYTF
TRBV4-1,once,.,TRBJ2-3,TGCGCCAGCCGAAGATTTCCGGGAGAGGGGGGAGCAGATACGCAGTATTTT,CASRRFPGEGGADTQYF
TRBV5-1,.,TRBD2,TRBJ2-1,TGCGCCAGCAGCTTGGGGCCTTTAGGACTAGCGTCATCTTCCTACAATGAGCAGTTCTTC,CASSLGPLGLASSSYNEQFF
TRBV16,.,TRBD1,TRBJ2-1,TGTGCCAGCAGCCATACGGGACAGGGGGAGCAGTTCTTC,CASSHTGQGEQFF
TRBV28,.,.,TRBJ1-3,TGTGCCAGCAGTTTAAGTGCCTACTCTGGAAACACCATATATTTT,CASSLSAYSGNTIYF
TRBV6-1,.,.,TRBJ1-4,TGTGCCAGCAGTGAACAGGACGGGACCACCCTGTTTTTT,CASSEQDGTTLFF
TRBV29-1,.,.,TRBJ2-2,TGCAGCGTTTGGAAAGCGAACACCGGGGAGCTGTTTTTT,CSVWKANTGELFF
TRBV5-1,.,.,TRBJ2-3,TGCGCCAGCAGTCAGATGGGGGCGGGAGCGGGAAAAGATACGCAGTATTTT,CASSQMGAGAGKDTQYF
TRBV19,.,.,TRBJ2-6,TGTGCCAGTAGTATCGGGGCGATCTCTGGGGCCAACGTCCTGACTTTC,CASSIGAISGANVLTF
TRBV9,.,.,TRBJ1-1,TGTGCCAGCGGGTCGGGAGAGAGGTACACTGAAGCTTTCTTT,CASGSGERYTEAFF
TRBV9,.,.,TRBJ2-2,TGTGCCAGCAGCCTCACCGGGACGAACACCGGGGAGCTGTTTTTT,CASSLTGTNTGELFF
TRBV15,.,.,TRBJ1-1,TGTGCCACCAGCAGAGGGGCAGGGAGGACTGAAGCTTTCTTT,CATSRGAGRTEAFF
TRBV7-9,.,TRBD2,TRBJ2-1,TGTGCCAGCAGCTTAATAGCGGGAGGGCCGGGCAATGAGCAGTTCTTC,CASSLIAGGPGNEQFF
TRBV7-9,.,TRBD2,TRBJ2-7,TGTGCCAGCAGCCTATATCGTCAGGGGGGATTGGCTAGCGGGAGAGAGCAGTACTTC,CASSLYRQGGLASGREQYF
TRBV28,few,.,TRBJ1-1,TGTGCCAGCAGTTTAGTGCTGGGGAGTGGGAACACTGAAGCTTTCTTT,CASSLVLGSGNTEAFF
TRBV19,.,.,TRBJ1-2,TGTGCCAGCGGACATTATAGCGGCTACACCTTC,CASGHYSGYTF
TRBV19,.,.,TRBJ2-2,TGTGCCAGTAGTGACAGGTCGAACACCGGGGAGCTGTTTTTT,CASSDRSNTGELFF
TRBV7-9,.,.,TRBJ1-2,TGTGCCAGCAGCTTAGGTTTGTCTTCGGTTGCGGACAGTAATGGCTACACCTTC,CASSLGLSSVADSNGYTF
TRBV5-1,.,TRBD2,TRBJ2-7,TGCGCCAGCAGCTTGGAAGGTAGCGGGATCTACGAGCAGTACTTC,CASSLEGSGIYEQYF
TRBV5-1,.,.,TRBJ2-5,TGCGCCAGCAGCTTGGCAGGTTCCGTTCAAGAGACCCAGTACTTC,CASSLAGSVQETQYF
TRBV18,few,.,TRBJ1-1,TGTGCCAGCTCACTGTCGGACAACACTGAAGCTTTCTTT,CASSLSDNTEAFF
TRBV6-5,.,.,TRBJ1-1,TGTGCCAGCAAGAAAGGACTCATGAACACTGAAGCTTTCTTT,CASKKGLMNTEAFF
TRBV6-1,.,.,TRBJ2-2,TGTGCCAGCAGTACCAGGTTGGCCGGGGAGCTGTTTTTT,CASSTRLAGELFF
TRBV7-2,.,TRBD1,TRBJ1-2,TGTGCCAGCAGCCCGCCGGACAGGGATAATGGCTACACCTTC,CASSPPDRDNGYTF
TRBV2,.,.,TRBJ2-1,TGTGCCACCCGGGACGGAACCTACAATGAGCAGTTCTTC,CATRDGTYNEQFF
TRBV18,.,.,TRBJ1-5,TGTGCCAGCTCACCAAAAGGAGACGAGCCCCAGCATTTT,CASSPKGDEPQHF
TRBV19,.,.,TRBJ1-5,TGTGCCAGGGGATGGGGTAACAATCAGCCCCAGCATTTT,CARGWGNNQPQHF
TRBV12-5,.,.,TRBJ2-7,TGTGCTAGTGGTTTGGCGGGGAGAGACGAGCAGTACTTC,CASGLAGRDEQYF
TRBV14,.,.,TRBJ2-3,TGTGCCAGCAGTCCACAAAACCCGGGTTACACAGATACGCAGTATTTT,CASSPQNPGYTDTQYF
TRBV10-3,.,.,TRBJ2-3,TGTGCCATCAGTGAGGGGGCGCGGGGCACAGATACGCAGTATTTT,CAISEGARGTDTQYF
TRBV7-9,.,.,TRBJ2-1,TGTGCCACCGAGCAGGGTCAGGGGAATGAGCAGTTCTTC,CATEQGQGNEQFF
TRBV19,.,TRBD2,TRBJ2-3,TGTGCCAGTAGTACTAGCGGGAGTACAGATACGCAGTATTTT,CASSTSGSTDTQYF
TRBV6-1,.,.,TRBJ1-5,TGTGCCAGCAGTGAAGTCCGGGGTCAGCCCCAGCATTTT,CASSEVRGQPQHF
TRBV6-5,.,.,TRBJ2-2,TGTGCCAGCCGTAACGCTAACACCGGGGAGCTGTTTTTT,CASRNANTGELFF
TRBV4-2,.,TRBD2,TRBJ2-7,TGTGCCAGCAGCCAAGCCTTTGGCCTAGCGGGACTTAGCTCCTACGAGCAGTACTTC,CASSQAFGLAGLSSYEQYF
TRBV5-4,.,.,TRBJ1-1,TGTGCCAGCAGCCCCGGGACCCCAGCGGGAAACACTGAAGCTTTCTTT,CASSPGTPAGNTEAFF
TRBV28,.,TRBD1,TRBJ2-7,TGTGCCAGCAGTTTATTAACGCAGGGGGCGGACGAGCAGTACTTC,CASSLLTQGADEQYF
TRBV6-5,.,TRBD2,TRBJ2-1,TGTGCCAGCAGGGGACTAGCGGGAGGGAGGAATGAGCAGTTCTTC,CASRGLAGGRNEQFF
TRBV7-6,.,.,TRBJ2-2,TGTGCCAGCAGCTTAACGTCACCGGGTAACACCGGGGAGCTGTTTTTT,CASSLTSPGNTGELFF
TRBV5-5,.,.,TRBJ1-1,TGTGCCAGCAGCGGACTCAGGGGACTGAACACTGAAGCTTTCTTT,CASSGLRGLNTEAFF
TRBV4-1,.,TRBD2,TRBJ2-7,TGCGCCAGCAGCCGCACGGTCGCGGGGGACGAGCAGTACTTC,CASSRTVAGDEQYF
TRBV2,.,.,TRBJ1-5,TGTGCCAGCAGTGAAGCGCCAAGGGGGTTAAATCAGCCCCAGCATTTT,CASSEAPRGLNQPQHF
TRBV6-1,.,.,TRBJ2-1,TGTGCCAGCAGTGAAGGACGGGTCACTGAGCAGTTCTTC,CASSEGRVTEQFF
TRBV27,.,.,TRBJ2-5,TGTGCCAGCAGTTCAGGGTGGGGCAGGGCAAAAGAGACCCAGTACTTC,CASSSGWGRAKETQYF